This T cell receptor (beta chain) originates from a study of blood T cell repertoires in COVID-19. Whole-study context: Samples representing acute and convalescent COVID-19 were sourced from the United States, Italy and Spain.

Trimming took 0 bases from V and 2 from J; bases not matched to a gene: 4. The CDR3 contains 16 residues. Per germline, CDR1 SGHVS and CDR2 FQNEAQ. Profiled with immunoSEQ multiplex PCR; TCRdb holds only in-frame clones, not every one. The sample has approximately 44,000 clones, around 77% seen once; the top ten hold approximately 30%. The receptor was isolated from a woman older than 75 with acute or convalescent COVID-19. The sequencing input was peripheral blood. V usage is TRBV7-8 and J usage is TRBJ2-7; 10 bases agree with TRBD2. CDR3 protein: CASSLARAGGPYEQYF. In nucleotides, the CDR3 is TGTGCCAGCAGCTTAGCGCGAGCGGGAGGGCCCTACGAGCAGTACTTC.